This T cell receptor (beta chain) is drawn from a study of T cells after yellow fever vaccination. Overall study context: With SMART-Seq v4 Ultra Low Input, the fractions containing low cell numbers were prepared.

Making TCR cDNA involved 5'RACE template switching, which added UMIs and a universal primer site. Using its own MiXCR run on the 5' RACE reads, TCRdb lists one record per CDR3 protein. The sample includes over 45,000 distinct CDR3 sequences, around 7% seen only once; the top ten take roughly 40%. This clonotype qualifies as medium-sized. This receptor was identified in a man younger than 30 who received the YFV17D yellow fever vaccine. This specimen was CD8+ T cells sorted from PBMCs, taken on the day of the first yellow fever vaccination.

CDR3 region: CASSPPRDSHNNEQFF. The CDR3, as DNA: TGTGCCAGCAGTCCGCCTCGGGACAGCCACAACAATGAGCAGTTCTTC. The V and J genes are TRBV28 and TRBJ2-1; 7 bases map to TRBD1. V lost 5 bases and J lost 5; bases outside the gene matches: 12. Germline CDR1 is MDHEN and CDR2 is SYDVKM. The length of the CDR3 is 16 residues.